The TCR beta chain described here comes from a study of Graves' ophthalmopathy and Graves' hyperthyroidism. The CDR3 has 16 amino acids. The V end was cut by 8 bases, the J end by 2 bases, with 22 bases between. The germline CDR1 and CDR2 sequences are SQVTM and ANQGSEA. Amplified TCR beta CDR3 regions were obtained using RNA transcripts as template. Scientists carried out first-round RT-PCR using HTBI primers and then a second-round multiplex PCR. MiXCR was run by TCRdb on the multiplex PCR reads, yielding one entry per CDR3 protein. The table has almost 750,000 distinct CDR3 sequences, 40% seen once.

The genes are TRBV29-1 and TRBJ1-5, with D unresolved. Material for sequencing was peripheral blood. The sequence derives from an adult man with Graves' ophthalmopathy. The DNA of the CDR3 is TGCAGCTTAGGCGGGCCGACCCCTTGGGGCAATCAGCCCCAGCATTTT. Its translation is CSLGGPTPWGNQPQHF.